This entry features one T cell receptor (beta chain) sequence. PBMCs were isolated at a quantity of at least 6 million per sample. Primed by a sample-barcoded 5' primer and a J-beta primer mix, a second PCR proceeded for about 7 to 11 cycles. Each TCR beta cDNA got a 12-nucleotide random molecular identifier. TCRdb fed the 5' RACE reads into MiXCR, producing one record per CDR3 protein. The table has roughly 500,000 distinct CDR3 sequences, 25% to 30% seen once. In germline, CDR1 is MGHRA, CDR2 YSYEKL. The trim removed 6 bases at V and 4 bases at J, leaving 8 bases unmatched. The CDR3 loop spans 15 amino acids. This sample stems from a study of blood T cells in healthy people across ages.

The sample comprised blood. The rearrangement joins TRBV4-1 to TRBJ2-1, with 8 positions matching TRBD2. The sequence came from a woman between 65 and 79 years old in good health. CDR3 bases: TGCGCCAGCAGACCGAGCGGGGGCCTTTACAATGAGCAGTTCTTC. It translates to CASRPSGGLYNEQFF.